The 29 T cell receptor beta chains reported below all come from one sample, sequenced in a study of tissue T cells after allogeneic stem cell transplantation. The table came from immunoSEQ multiplex PCR; TCRdb's copy has only in-frame clones and leaves some out. The sample includes about 3,900 clones, approximately 50% seen only once; the top ten take 28%. The sample here was tissue from the ileum, taken at autopsy. These TCRs come from a male donor aged 60 or over with lung cancer.

The chain has TRBV14 and TRBJ2-1; D call uncertain. The CDR3 sequence is 14 residues long. Trimming cost V 3 bases and J 5 bases, with 11 bases left between them. The germline CDR1 and CDR2 sequences are SGHDN and FVKESK. DNA for the CDR3: TGTGCCAGCAGCCAGACGGACCTAAACAATGAGCAGTTCTTC. Translated, it gives CASSQTDLNNEQFF.

The chain has TRBV4-3 and TRBJ2-3; D is ambiguous. V was trimmed by 1 base and J by 4 bases, leaving 12 bases between them. The CDR3 consists of 15 residues. Germline CDR1 and CDR2: LGHNA and YSLEER. DNA of the CDR3: TGCGCCAGCAGCCAAGGAAGCATTGGCGCAGATACGCAGTATTTT. It encodes CASSQGSIGADTQYF.

The CDR3 sequence: CASSPGQGPGYTF. CDR3 in DNA: TGTGCCAGCTCCCCCGGCCAGGGGCCTGGCTACACCTTC. This rearrangement joins TRBV18 to TRBJ1-2, with D possibly matching TRBD1 (6 bases). V was clipped by 6 bases and J by 7 bases, with 15 bases between them. The germline CDR1 and CDR2 sequences are KGHSH and LQKENI. This CDR3 contains 13 residues.

The chain is built from TRBV7-9 and TRBJ2-3; the match to TRBD2 covers 9 bases. CDR3 length equals 18 residues. With V trimmed by 3 bases and J by 2 bases, 12 bases remained unmatched. The germline gives CDR1 SEHNR, CDR2 FQNEAQ (reference sequence). CDR3 DNA: TGTGCCAGCAGCTTTAGTTTGCTAGCGGGATTTTCCACAGATACGCAGTATTTT. Amino acids: CASSFSLLAGFSTDTQYF.

The rearrangement links TRBV19 to TRBJ2-5; 13 bases are a match to TRBD2. CDR1 LNHDA and CDR2 SQIVND come from the germline V gene (reference sequence). The CDR3 is 17 residues long. With V trimmed by 9 bases and J by 1 base, 11 bases remained unmatched. CDR3 in DNA: TGTGCCAGCCGGAGACTAGCGGGGGGAGACATCCAAGAGACCCAGTACTTC. Residues: CASRRLAGGDIQETQYF. Complete variable domain (other parts from reference TRBV19 and TRBJ2-5): DGGITQSPKYLFRKEGQNVTLSCEQNLNHDAMYWYRQDPGQGLRLIYYSQIVNDFQKGDIAEGYSVSREKKESFPLTVTSAQKNPTAFYLCASRRLAGGDIQETQYFGPGTRLLVL.

J is TRBJ1-1 and V is TRBV5-6; D gene uncertain. The CDR3 runs to 13 residues. Germline V lookup: CDR1 SGHDT, CDR2 YYEEEE. Trimming pared 0 bases from V and 10 bases from J, leaving 13 bases between. The CDR3 DNA reads as TGTGCCAGCAGCTTGGTATCCCCGTCGGGAGCTTTCTTT. Translation gives CASSLVSPSGAFF.

This clone is medium-sized by share. Other DNA sequences in the sample encode the same CDR3. The gene calls are TRBV29-1 and TRBJ2-2, with 7 bases that match TRBD1. This CDR3 is built from 12 residues. The trim removed 6 bases at V and 4 bases at J, leaving 2 bases unmatched. The germline V gene has CDR1 SQVTM and CDR2 ANQGSEA. The CDR3 region is CSVNRGTGELFF. The CDR3 DNA reads TGCAGCGTAAACAGGGGCACCGGGGAGCTGTTTTTT.

V is TRBV7-2 and J is TRBJ1-3; D is possibly TRBD1 (6 bases). Trimming left V 5 bases short and J 0 bases short, with 11 bases between. CDR1 is SGHTA, CDR2 FQGNSA, per germline. The CDR3 totals 15 residues. CDR3 in amino acids: CASSRSGDSGNTIYF. In DNA form, the CDR3 reads TGTGCCAGCAGCAGGTCAGGGGACTCTGGAAACACCATATATTTT.

On this clone: Germline is not matched at one junction end, which may reflect a read error. The V gene is TRBV30, the J gene TRBJ1-2; D remains ambiguous. This CDR3 comprises 13 residues. The germline gives CDR1 GTSNPN, CDR2 SVGIG (reference sequence). The CDR3 loop reads CAWSGSGGYGHTF. In DNA form, the CDR3 reads TGTGCCTGGAGCGGGTCGGGAGGATATGGCCACACCTTC. The full variable domain, completed using reference TRBV30 and TRBJ1-2, is SQTIHQWPATLVQPVGSPLSLECTVEGTSNPNLYWYRQAAGRGLQLLFYSVGIGQISSEVPQNLSASRPQDRQFILSSKKLLLSDSGFYLCAWSGSGGYGHTFGSGTRLTVV.

This clone showed up just a few times. The rearrangement links TRBV19 to TRBJ1-1, with a possible D match to TRBD1 (5 bases). Trimming cost V 7 bases and J 2 bases, with 20 bases left between them. Germline V gene lookup returns CDR1 LNHDA and CDR2 SQIVND (reference sequence). The CDR3 contains 16 residues. CDR3 bases: TGTGCCAGTACCACCCGCCTGAGGGGAGCAAACACTGAAGCTTTCTTT. Its protein is CASTTRLRGANTEAFF.

The V and J genes are TRBV5-1 and TRBJ2-1, with 10 positions matching TRBD1. V lost 0 bases to trimming and J lost 8 bases; unmatched junction nucleotides: 8. In germline, CDR1 is SGHRS, CDR2 YFSETQ. This CDR3 region has 16 residues. The CDR3 DNA sequence: TGCGCCAGCAGCTTGGGTCAGAGGACAGGGGGTCATGAGCAGTTCTTC. Residues: CASSLGQRTGGHEQFF.

This clone was seen only once. The genes are TRBV19 and TRBJ1-5; no definite D call. Deletions cut 3 bases from V and 3 bases from J, with 9 bases between. This CDR3 has 14 amino acids. Germline assignment: CDR1 LNHDA and CDR2 SQIVND (reference sequence). The CDR3 sequence is CASSIGVINQPQHF. The CDR3, as DNA: TGTGCCAGTAGTATCGGGGTGATCAATCAGCCCCAGCATTTT. The variable domain in full, completed from reference TRBV19 and TRBJ1-5, reads DGGITQSPKYLFRKEGQNVTLSCEQNLNHDAMYWYRQDPGQGLRLIYYSQIVNDFQKGDIAEGYSVSREKKESFPLTVTSAQKNPTAFYLCASSIGVINQPQHFGDGTRLSIL.

This clone turned up a few times. The V call is TRBV28, the J call TRBJ1-4, with D uncertain. Per the germline V gene, CDR1 is MDHEN and CDR2 is SYDVKM. The length of the CDR3 is 12 residues. V lost 1 base, J lost 8 bases, and 5 bases lay in between. In nucleotides, the CDR3 is TGTGCCAGCAGTTTATCCGCCGAAAAACTGTTTTTT. Translated, it gives CASSLSAEKLFF. The whole variable domain, filled in from reference TRBV28 and TRBJ1-4, reads DVKVTQSSRYLVKRTGEKVFLECVQDMDHENMFWYRQDPGLGLRLIYFSYDVKMKEKGDIPEGYSVSREKKERFSLILESASTNQTSMYLCASSLSAEKLFFGSGTQLSVL.

This clone occurred a few times. The chain combines TRBV12-3 or TRBV12-4 with TRBJ1-2; the match to TRBD1 covers 7 bases. Trimming at V came to 6 bases and at J to 4 bases, leaving 5 bases not matched to a gene. The CDR3 totals 13 residues. CDR3 in DNA: TGTGCCAGCAGCACGACAGGGCTCTATGGCTACACCTTC. This encodes CASSTTGLYGYTF.

This clone is termed medium-sized. The chain has TRBV10-3 and TRBJ1-1, with TRBD1 matching over 7 bases. V dropped 10 bases and J dropped 3; count of bases not matched to a gene: 8. The germline gives CDR1 ENHRY, CDR2 SYGVKD. The CDR3 totals 13 residues. Here the CDR3 DNA reads TGTGCCAGCTCCGGGACAGCCTACACTGAAGCTTTCTTT. Its translation is CASSGTAYTEAFF.

The chain employs TRBV30 and TRBJ1-3; D remains ambiguous. Trimming shortened V by 5 bases and J by 0 bases, and 11 bases separated the two germline ends. The germline CDR1 and CDR2 sequences are GTSNPN and SVGIG (reference sequence). There are 14 residues in the CDR3. CDR3 in DNA: TGTGCCTGGGTCAAAGCTCACTCTGGAAACACCATATATTTT. It translates to CAWVKAHSGNTIYF.

The V gene is TRBV9, the J gene TRBJ2-7, with unresolved D. V was trimmed by 0 bases and J by 2 bases, leaving 9 bases between them. This CDR3 comprises 14 residues. CDR1 SGDLS and CDR2 YYNGEE come from the germline V gene. CDR3 in DNA: TGTGCCAGCAGCGTAGTTGGGGAAACCTACGAGCAGTACTTC. It codes for CASSVVGETYEQYF.

J is TRBJ2-7 and V is TRBV5-6; 14 nucleotides align to TRBD2. The V gene end was trimmed by 3 bases and the J gene end by 2 bases; junction bases not matched to a gene: 7. Germline V gene sequence: CDR1 SGHDT, CDR2 YYEEEE. The CDR3 loop spans 17 amino acids. The CDR3 DNA is TGTGCCAGCAGCTCCGGGACTAGCGGGAGATCCCCCTACGAGCAGTACTTC. This sequence encodes CASSSGTSGRSPYEQYF.

This chain links TRBV7-3 with TRBJ2-3; D may be TRBD2 (5 bases). CDR3 length: 14 amino acids. The germline V and J ends were trimmed by 3 bases and 4 bases, with 11 bases remaining between them. CDR1 and CDR2 (germline): SGHTA, FQGTGA. The CDR3 DNA reads as TGTGCCAGCAGCTTTTCGGGAAGGGCAGATACGCAGTATTTT. Protein product: CASSFSGRADTQYF.

By frequency in the sample, this clone is hyperexpanded. The chain combines TRBV5-6 with TRBJ1-4, with 7 bases matching TRBD1. CDR3 length equals 15 residues. Germline lookup yields CDR1 SGHDT and CDR2 YYEEEE. The J segment lost 8 bases and the V segment lost 4 bases, leaving 11 bases of the junction unmatched. CDR3 nucleotide sequence: TGTGCCAGCAGCCTAGGGACAGCTTTGGGCGAAAAACTGTTTTTT. Translating it yields CASSLGTALGEKLFF. The whole variable domain, remainder taken from reference TRBV5-6 and TRBJ1-4, is DAGVTQSPTHLIKTRGQQVTLRCSPKSGHDTVSWYQQALGQGPQFIFQYYEEEERQRGNFPDRFSGHQFPNYSSELNVNALLLGDSALYLCASSLGTALGEKLFFGSGTQLSVL.

This clone is medium-sized. The chain has TRBV6-6 and TRBJ2-2; 8 bases match TRBD2. The junction had 5 bases not matched to a gene; V was cut back by 2 bases and J by 6 bases. This CDR3 is built from 15 residues. The germline gives CDR1 MNHNY, CDR2 SVGAGI (reference sequence). CDR3 region: CASSYDGGASGELFF. The CDR3 nucleotides are TGTGCCAGCAGTTACGACGGGGGGGCTTCCGGGGAGCTGTTTTTT.

The chain carries TRBV12-3 or TRBV12-4 and TRBJ2-7, with 8 bases fitting TRBD2. Trimming removed 7 bases from V and 4 bases from J; junction bases left unmatched: 6. The CDR3 spans 13 residues. CDR3 sequence (DNA): TGTGCCAGCACCCACGGGAGGGGTTACGAGCAGTACTTC. Its protein product is CASTHGRGYEQYF.

This clone counts as large. V usage is TRBV19 and J usage is TRBJ2-3; 7 nucleotides agree with TRBD2. Germline trimming cut 9 bases from V and 4 bases from J; bases unmatched to any gene: 10. Per germline, CDR1 LNHDA and CDR2 SQIVND (reference sequence). CDR3 size: 14 residues. For the CDR3, the DNA is TGTGCCAGCCAAAAGACTAGCTCGGCAGATACGCAGTATTTT. It translates to CASQKTSSADTQYF.

This chain links TRBV6-1 with TRBJ1-5; no clear D gene. The germline gives CDR1 MNHNS, CDR2 SASEGT. The CDR3 contains 16 residues. V was shortened by 2 bases and J by 2 bases, with 13 bases between the two germline ends. CDR3 coding DNA: TGTGCCAGCAGTGAACTCGGCTGGGAGGGCAATCAGCCCCAGCATTTT. Translating gives CASSELGWEGNQPQHF.

This clone is termed large. The chain recombines TRBV6-5 with TRBJ1-2; the D is unclear. Germline values: CDR1 MNHEY, CDR2 SVGAGI. CDR3 length: 12 residues. The V and J ends lost 4 bases and 5 bases respectively, with 8 bases between them. The CDR3 region is CASSSQVYGYTF. CDR3 sequence (DNA): TGTGCCAGCAGTTCACAAGTTTATGGCTACACCTTC.

V and J are TRBV19 and TRBJ1-1; TRBD1 aligns across 7 bases. V was clipped by 4 bases and J by 4 bases; unmatched bases: 6. CDR1 is LNHDA, CDR2 SQIVND, per germline (reference sequence). CDR3 length: 14 amino acids. CDR3 protein: CASSTVTGATEAFF. In nucleotides, the CDR3 is TGTGCCAGTAGTACGGTCACAGGGGCCACTGAAGCTTTCTTT.

This clone was found a few times. The genes are TRBV5-4 and TRBJ2-1; 10 bases are a match to TRBD2. CDR1 and CDR2 from the germline V gene are SGHNT and YYREEE (reference sequence). The CDR3 has 16 amino acids. V lost 2 bases to trimming and J lost 3 bases; unmatched junction nucleotides: 5. This CDR3 reads CASSFSSGRVYNEQFF. CDR3 nucleotide sequence: TGTGCCAGCAGCTTTTCTAGCGGGAGAGTCTACAATGAGCAGTTCTTC.

The chain has TRBV2 and TRBJ1-1; no firm D call. Germline CDR1 SNHLY, CDR2 FYNNEI. The CDR3 contains 14 residues. Trimming pared 4 bases from V and 1 base from J, leaving 10 bases between. In nucleotides, the CDR3 is TGTGCCAGCAGTGGGTTCGGTGGGAACACTGAAGCTTTCTTT. Translation: CASSGFGGNTEAFF. Full variable domain (missing parts from reference TRBV2 and TRBJ1-1): EPEVTQTPSHQVTQMGQEVILRCVPISNHLYFYWYRQILGQKVEFLVSFYNNEISEKSEIFDDQFSVERPDGSNFTLKIRSTKLEDSAMYFCASSGFGGNTEAFFGQGTRLTVV.

By share of the sample, this clone is medium-sized. The chain links TRBV10-3 to TRBJ2-7; tentatively, D is TRBD1 (5 bases). The CDR3 length is 15 residues. From germline, CDR1 is ENHRY and CDR2 SYGVKD. V was cut by 2 bases and J by 2 bases, with 13 bases left in between. The CDR3 region has the DNA TGTGCCATCAGTGAGCCAACAGGCCCCACCTACGAGCAGTACTTC. Translating it yields CAISEPTGPTYEQYF.